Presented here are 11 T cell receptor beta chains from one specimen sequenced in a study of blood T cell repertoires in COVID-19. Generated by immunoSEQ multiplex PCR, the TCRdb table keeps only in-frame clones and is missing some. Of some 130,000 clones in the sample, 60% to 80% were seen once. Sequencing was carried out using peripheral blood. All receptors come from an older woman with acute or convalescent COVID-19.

CDR3 sequence (DNA): TGTGCCAGCAGGCGGCGGGGGGCGGCTAATGAAAAACTGTTTTTT. This codes for CASRRRGAANEKLFF. V and J are TRBV6-6 and TRBJ1-4; possible D gene TRBD1, 6 bases. The V end was cut by 6 bases, the J end by 3 bases, with 14 bases between. CDR3 length: 15 residues. CDR1 and CDR2 (germline): MNHNY, SVGAGI (reference sequence).

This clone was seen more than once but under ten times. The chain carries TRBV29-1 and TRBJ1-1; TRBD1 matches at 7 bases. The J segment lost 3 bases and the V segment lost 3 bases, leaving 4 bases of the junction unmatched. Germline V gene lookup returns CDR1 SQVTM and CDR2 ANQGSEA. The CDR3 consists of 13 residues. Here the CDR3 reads CSVETGLDTEAFF. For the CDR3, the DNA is TGCAGCGTTGAGACAGGGCTGGACACTGAAGCTTTCTTT. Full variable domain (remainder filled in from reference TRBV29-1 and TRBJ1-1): SAVISQKPSRDICQRGTSLTIQCQVDSQVTMMFWYRQQPGQSLTLIATANQGSEATYESGFVIDKFPISRPNLTFSTLTVSNMSPEDSSIYLCSVETGLDTEAFFGQGTRLTVV.

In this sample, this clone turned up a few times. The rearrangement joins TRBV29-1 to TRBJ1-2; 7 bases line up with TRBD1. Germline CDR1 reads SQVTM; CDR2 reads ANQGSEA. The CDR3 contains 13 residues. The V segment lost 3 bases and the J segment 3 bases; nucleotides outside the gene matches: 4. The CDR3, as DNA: TGCAGCGTTGAGTACAGGGGTGACTATGGCTACACCTTC. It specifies CSVEYRGDYGYTF.

CDR3 nucleotides: TGCGCCAGCAGCCAAGCGGTAGCCAAAAACATTCAGTACTTC. Its translation is CASSQAVAKNIQYF. The V and J genes are TRBV4-3 and TRBJ2-4; D uncertain. Trimming pared 1 base from V and 0 bases from J, leaving 4 bases between. CDR3 size: 14 residues. Germline CDR1 is LGHNA and CDR2 is YSLEER.

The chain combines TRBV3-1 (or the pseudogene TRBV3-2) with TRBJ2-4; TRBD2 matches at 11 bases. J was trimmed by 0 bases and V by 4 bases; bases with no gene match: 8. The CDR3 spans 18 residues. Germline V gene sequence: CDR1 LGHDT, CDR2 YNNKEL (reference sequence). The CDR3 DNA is TGTGCCAGCAGCCTCCTGACTAGCGGGGCGCTAGCCAAAAACATTCAGTACTTC. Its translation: CASSLLTSGALAKNIQYF.

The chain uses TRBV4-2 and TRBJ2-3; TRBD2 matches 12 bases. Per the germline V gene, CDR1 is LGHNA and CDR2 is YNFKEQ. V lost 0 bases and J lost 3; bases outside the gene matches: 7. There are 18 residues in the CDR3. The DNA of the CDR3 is TGTGCCAGCAGCCAAGATCTGCTAGCGGGAGGGCGTACAGATACGCAGTATTTT. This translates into CASSQDLLAGGRTDTQYF.

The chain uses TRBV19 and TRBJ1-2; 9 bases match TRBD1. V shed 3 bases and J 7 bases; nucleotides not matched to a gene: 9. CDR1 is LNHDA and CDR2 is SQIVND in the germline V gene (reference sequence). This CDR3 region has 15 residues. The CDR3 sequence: CASSMRDRESSGYTF. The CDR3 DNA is TGTGCCAGTAGTATGCGGGACAGGGAATCTTCTGGCTACACCTTC.

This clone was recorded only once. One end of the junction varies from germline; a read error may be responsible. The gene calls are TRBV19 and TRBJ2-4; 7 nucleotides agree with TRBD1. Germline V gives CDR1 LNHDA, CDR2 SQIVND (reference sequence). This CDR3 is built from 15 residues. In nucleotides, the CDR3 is TGTGCCAGTAAGGGGACAGAAGCGGCCAGAAACATTCAGTACTTC. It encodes CASKGTEAARNIQYF.

CDR3 bases: TGCGCCAGCAGACAGGCCGTAGACGCCGTCTATGGCTACACCTTC. Protein product: CASRQAVDAVYGYTF. V gene TRBV5-1 combines with J gene TRBJ1-2, with D perhaps matching TRBD1 (5 bases). Germline CDR1 and CDR2: SGHRS and YFSETQ. The CDR3 consists of 15 residues. The V and J ends lost 5 bases and 4 bases respectively, with 18 bases between them.

The CDR3 coding sequence is TGTGCCAGCAGTTTTGGCGGGACTAGCTCCTACAATGAGCAGTTCTTC. Translation: CASSFGGTSSYNEQFF. The rearrangement uses TRBV27 and TRBJ2-1; TRBD2 matches at 8 bases. V lost 3 bases, J lost 0 bases, and 4 bases stayed unmatched. The V gene's germline CDR1 is MNHEY and CDR2 SMNVEV (reference sequence). The CDR3 loop spans 16 amino acids.

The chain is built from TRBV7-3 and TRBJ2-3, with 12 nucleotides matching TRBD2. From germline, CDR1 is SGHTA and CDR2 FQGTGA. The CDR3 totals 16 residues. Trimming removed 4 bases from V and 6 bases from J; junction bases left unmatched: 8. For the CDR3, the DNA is TGTGCCAGCAGCTCCCAGACTAGCGGGAGTCAGGATACGCAGTATTTT. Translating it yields CASSSQTSGSQDTQYF.